These 10 T cell receptor beta chains were sequenced from one sample in a study of blood T cell repertoires in COVID-19. Assay: immunoSEQ multiplex PCR; the TCRdb copy retains only in-frame clones and omits some. The sample carries hundreds of thousands of clones, around 85% recorded once. The sample was peripheral blood. The receptors shown here come from a young woman with acute or convalescent COVID-19.

CDR3 coding DNA: TGCGCCAGCAGCCTAGGACTAGCGGGAGGGCCAAGAGGGTGGACAGATACGCAGTATTTT. It encodes CASSLGLAGGPRGWTDTQYF. The V call is TRBV5-1, the J call TRBJ2-3, with 15 bases lining up with TRBD2. Per the germline V gene, CDR1 is SGHRS and CDR2 is YFSETQ. V dropped 4 bases and J dropped 3; count of bases not matched to a gene: 15. This CDR3 region has 20 residues.

This chain joins TRBV11-1 and TRBJ2-2, with D hard to call. V shed 5 bases and J shed 1 base, with 11 bases lying between them. Germline CDR1 and CDR2: SGHAT and FQDESV (reference sequence). This CDR3 spans 15 amino acids. The CDR3 region has the DNA TGTGCCAGCAGCCCACCCCAGTGGAACACCGGGGAGCTGTTTTTT. It translates to CASSPPQWNTGELFF. Combining the CDR3 with reference TRBV11-1 and TRBJ2-2 gives the whole variable domain EAEVAQSPRYKITEKSQAVAFWCDPISGHATLYWYRQILGQGPELLVQFQDESVVDDSQLPKDRFSAERLKGVDSTLKIQPAELGDSAMYLCASSPPQWNTGELFFGEGSRLTVL.

In this sample, this clone turned up once. V usage is TRBV12-5 and J usage is TRBJ1-2; weak D call: TRBD1 (6 bases). Trimming cost V 5 bases and J 6 bases, with 19 bases left between them. The CDR3 has 15 amino acids. Germline assignment: CDR1 LGHNT and CDR2 FRNRAP. CDR3 region: CASGPGTLVGHGYTF. CDR3 in DNA: TGTGCTAGTGGTCCCGGGACACTAGTCGGTCATGGCTACACCTTC.

This chain links TRBV30 with TRBJ1-2; 12 nucleotides agree with TRBD1. From germline, CDR1 is GTSNPN and CDR2 SVGIG (reference sequence). Trimming at V came to 4 bases and at J to 7 bases, leaving 7 bases not matched to a gene. This CDR3 contains 14 residues. CDR3: CAWKGQGASFGYTF. The CDR3 bases are TGTGCCTGGAAGGGACAGGGGGCTTCATTTGGCTACACCTTC.

The chain carries TRBV3-1 (or the pseudogene TRBV3-2) and TRBJ2-3, with TRBD2 identical over 10 bases. Germline V gene data show CDR1 as LGHDT and CDR2 as YNNKEL (reference sequence). The CDR3 is 16 amino acids. The ends lost 0 bases at V and 4 bases at J; junction bases unmatched: 4. In nucleotides, the CDR3 is TGTGCCAGCAGCCAAGATAGCGGGGGGCCAGCAGATACGCAGTATTTT. Residues: CASSQDSGGPADTQYF.

J is TRBJ2-1 and V is TRBV28; D might be TRBD2 (5 bases). Between the trimmed V and J ends, which lost 5 bases and 9 bases, there was a span of 8 bases. Germline values: CDR1 MDHEN, CDR2 SYDVKM. The CDR3 has 11 residues. Here the CDR3 reads CASSRRGEQFF. As DNA, the CDR3 is TGTGCCAGCAGTCGACGGGGTGAGCAGTTCTTC.

This chain uses TRBV6-5 with TRBJ1-2; 8 bases are shared with TRBD1. The CDR3 runs 14 residues. Germline lookup yields CDR1 MNHEY and CDR2 SVGAGI. Unmatched junction bases numbered 10, after V lost 6 bases and J lost 7 bases. The CDR3 loop reads CASRPDRAVCGYTF. DNA of the CDR3: TGTGCCAGCAGACCGGACAGGGCGGTCTGTGGCTACACCTTC.

This clone was seen ten or more times. The chain has TRBV11-3 and TRBJ2-7; 9 bases agree with TRBD1. The J segment lost 5 bases and the V segment lost 5 bases, leaving 7 bases of the junction unmatched. This CDR3 contains 14 residues. Germline values: CDR1 SGHNT, CDR2 YENEEA. CDR3 nucleotides: TGTGCCAGCAGCCGCATAGGGACAGGGAACGAGCAGTACTTC. It specifies CASSRIGTGNEQYF.

This clone has just one count. V is TRBV5-6 and J is TRBJ1-5; unclear D gene. Germline lookup yields CDR1 SGHDT and CDR2 YYEEEE. Trimming shortened V by 4 bases and J by 2 bases, and 10 bases separated the two germline ends. The CDR3 spans 14 residues. In DNA, the CDR3 is TGTGCCAGCAGCCCCGCCCAGGGCAATCAGCCCCAGCATTTT. Its protein product is CASSPAQGNQPQHF.

This chain connects TRBV7-9 to TRBJ1-2; no clear D gene. The V end lost 4 bases, the J end lost 8 bases, and 17 bases lay between the germline ends. Per germline, CDR1 SEHNR and CDR2 FQNEAQ (reference sequence). This CDR3 has 14 amino acids. This CDR3 is CASSSGGYPGGYTF. CDR3 bases: TGTGCCAGCAGCTCAGGAGGCTATCCAGGAGGCTACACCTTC.